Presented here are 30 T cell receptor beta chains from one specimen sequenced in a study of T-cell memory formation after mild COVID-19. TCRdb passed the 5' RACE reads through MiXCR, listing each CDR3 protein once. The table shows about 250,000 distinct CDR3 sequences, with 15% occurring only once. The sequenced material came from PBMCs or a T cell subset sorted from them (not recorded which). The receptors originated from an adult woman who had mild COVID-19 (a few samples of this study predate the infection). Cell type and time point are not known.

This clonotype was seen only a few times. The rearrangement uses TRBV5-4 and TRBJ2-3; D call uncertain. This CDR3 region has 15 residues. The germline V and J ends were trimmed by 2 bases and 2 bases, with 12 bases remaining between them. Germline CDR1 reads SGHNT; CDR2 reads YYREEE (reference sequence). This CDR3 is CASSFGRVHTDTQYF. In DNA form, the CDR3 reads TGTGCCAGCAGCTTTGGAAGGGTTCACACAGATACGCAGTATTTT. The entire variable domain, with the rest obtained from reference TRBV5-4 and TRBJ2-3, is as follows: ETGVTQSPTHLIKTRGQQVTLRCSSQSGHNTVSWYQQALGQGPQFIFQYYREEENGRGNFPPRFSGLQFPNYSSELNVNALELDDSALYLCASSFGRVHTDTQYFGPGTRLTVL.

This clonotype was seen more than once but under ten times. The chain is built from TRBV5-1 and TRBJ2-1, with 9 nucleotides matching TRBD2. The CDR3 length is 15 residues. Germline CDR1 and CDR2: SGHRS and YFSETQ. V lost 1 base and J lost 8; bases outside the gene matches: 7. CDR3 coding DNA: TGCGCCAGCAGCTTGTTGCGGGAGGGCCCCTATGAGCAGTTCTTC. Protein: CASSLLREGPYEQFF.

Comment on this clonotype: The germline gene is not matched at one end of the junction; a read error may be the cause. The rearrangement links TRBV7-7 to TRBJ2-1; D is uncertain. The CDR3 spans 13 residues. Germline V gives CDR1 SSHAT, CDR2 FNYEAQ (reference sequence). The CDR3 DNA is TGTGCTAGCAGCCCAAATACGGGCAATGAGCAGTTCTTC. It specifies CASSPNTGNEQFF.

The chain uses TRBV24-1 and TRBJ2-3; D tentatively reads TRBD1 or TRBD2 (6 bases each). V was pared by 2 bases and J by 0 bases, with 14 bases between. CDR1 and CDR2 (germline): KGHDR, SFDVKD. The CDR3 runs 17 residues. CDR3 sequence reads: CATSDSPGAGSTDTQYF. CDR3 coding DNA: TGTGCCACCAGTGATTCCCCAGGGGCGGGGAGCACAGATACGCAGTATTTT.

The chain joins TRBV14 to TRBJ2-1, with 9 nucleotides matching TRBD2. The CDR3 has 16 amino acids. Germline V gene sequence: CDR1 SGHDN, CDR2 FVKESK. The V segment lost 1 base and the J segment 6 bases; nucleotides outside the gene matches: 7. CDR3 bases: TGTGCCAGCAGCCAAGGCGGGTTTAGCGGGAGCAATGAGCAGTTCTTC. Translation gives CASSQGGFSGSNEQFF.

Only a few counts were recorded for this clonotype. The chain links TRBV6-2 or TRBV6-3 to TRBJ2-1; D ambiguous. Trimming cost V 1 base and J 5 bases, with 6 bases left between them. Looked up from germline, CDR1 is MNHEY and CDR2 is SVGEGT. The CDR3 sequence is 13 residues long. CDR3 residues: CASSYYQHNEQFF. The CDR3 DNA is TGTGCCAGCAGTTACTACCAGCACAATGAGCAGTTCTTC.

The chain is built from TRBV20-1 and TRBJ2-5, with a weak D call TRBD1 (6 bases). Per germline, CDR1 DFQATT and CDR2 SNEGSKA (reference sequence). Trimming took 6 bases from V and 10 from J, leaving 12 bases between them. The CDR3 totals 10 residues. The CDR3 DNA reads TGCAGTGCCAGGGGTGAGGACCAGTACTTC. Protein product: CSARGEDQYF.

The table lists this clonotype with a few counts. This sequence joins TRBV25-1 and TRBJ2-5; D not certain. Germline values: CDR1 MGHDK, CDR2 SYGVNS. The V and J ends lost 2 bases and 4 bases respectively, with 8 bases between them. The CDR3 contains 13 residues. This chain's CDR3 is CASSEEWGETQYF. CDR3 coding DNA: TGTGCCAGCAGTGAAGAATGGGGAGAGACCCAGTACTTC.

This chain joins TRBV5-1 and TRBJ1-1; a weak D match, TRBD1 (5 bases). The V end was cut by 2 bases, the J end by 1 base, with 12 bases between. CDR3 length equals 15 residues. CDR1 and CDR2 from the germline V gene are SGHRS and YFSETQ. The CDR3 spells CASSLLGGSNTEAFF. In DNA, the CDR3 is TGCGCCAGCAGCTTACTCGGGGGATCGAACACTGAAGCTTTCTTT.

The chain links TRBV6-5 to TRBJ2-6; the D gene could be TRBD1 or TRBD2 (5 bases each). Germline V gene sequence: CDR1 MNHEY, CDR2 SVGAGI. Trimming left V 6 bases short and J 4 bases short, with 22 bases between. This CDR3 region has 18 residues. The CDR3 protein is CASSLRPGRLAGANVLTF. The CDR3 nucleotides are TGTGCCAGCAGCCTACGCCCGGGACGGCTTGCCGGGGCCAACGTCCTGACTTTC.

The CDR3 sequence is CAWGGQGSGELFF. The CDR3 DNA follows: TGTGCCTGGGGGGGACAGGGCTCCGGGGAGCTGTTTTTT. This rearrangement joins TRBV30 to TRBJ2-2; 9 nucleotides line up with TRBD1. The CDR3 loop spans 13 amino acids. J lost 6 bases, V lost 5 bases, and 4 bases had no gene match. Germline lookup yields CDR1 GTSNPN and CDR2 SVGIG (reference sequence).

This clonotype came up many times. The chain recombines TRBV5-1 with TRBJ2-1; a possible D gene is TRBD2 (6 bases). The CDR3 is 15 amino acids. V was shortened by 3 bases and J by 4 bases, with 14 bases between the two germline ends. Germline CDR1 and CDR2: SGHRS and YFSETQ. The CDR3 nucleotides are TGCGCCAGCAGCTGGAACGCGGGACCTTACAATGAGCAGTTCTTC. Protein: CASSWNAGPYNEQFF.

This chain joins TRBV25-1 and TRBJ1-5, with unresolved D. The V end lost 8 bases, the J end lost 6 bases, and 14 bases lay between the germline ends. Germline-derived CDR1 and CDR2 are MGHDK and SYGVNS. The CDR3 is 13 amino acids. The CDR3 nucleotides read TGTGCCAGCGCCCAAACCTGGAGTCAGCCCCAGCATTTT. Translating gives CASAQTWSQPQHF.

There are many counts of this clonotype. In DNA form, the CDR3 reads TGTGCCAGCAGCCTGAGGGGCGCTCAAGAGACCCAGTACTTC. Its protein product is CASSLRGAQETQYF. V is TRBV7-9 and J is TRBJ2-5; the D call may be TRBD1 or TRBD2 (5 bases each). V lost 5 bases to trimming and J lost 2 bases, with 12 bases between them. Per germline, CDR1 SEHNR and CDR2 FQNEAQ (reference sequence). The CDR3 length is 14 residues.

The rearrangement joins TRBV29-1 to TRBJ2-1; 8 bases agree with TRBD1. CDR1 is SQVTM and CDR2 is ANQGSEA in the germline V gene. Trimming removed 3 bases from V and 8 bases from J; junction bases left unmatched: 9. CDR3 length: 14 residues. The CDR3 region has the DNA TGCAGCGTTGACAAGACAGGGGTGTTATATGAGCAGTTCTTC. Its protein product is CSVDKTGVLYEQFF.

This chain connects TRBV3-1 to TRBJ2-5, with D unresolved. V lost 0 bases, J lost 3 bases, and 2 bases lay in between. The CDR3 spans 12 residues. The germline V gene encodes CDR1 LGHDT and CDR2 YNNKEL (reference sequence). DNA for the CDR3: TGTGCCAGCAGCCAAGATAAAGAGACCCAGTACTTC. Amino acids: CASSQDKETQYF.

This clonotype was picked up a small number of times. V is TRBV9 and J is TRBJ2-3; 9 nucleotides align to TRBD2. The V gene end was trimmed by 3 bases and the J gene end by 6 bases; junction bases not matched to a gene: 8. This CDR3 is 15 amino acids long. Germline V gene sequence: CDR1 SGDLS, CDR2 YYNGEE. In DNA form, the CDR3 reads TGTGCCAGCAGCGGCCGTAGCGGGAGCTTGGATACGCAGTATTTT. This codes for CASSGRSGSLDTQYF.

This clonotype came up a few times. CDR3 bases: TGTGCCAGCTCGCGGGACAGCCAGCGATCACCCCTCCACTTT. It specifies CASSRDSQRSPLHF. The V gene is TRBV18, the J gene TRBJ1-6, with 7 bases lining up with TRBD1. V was clipped by 6 bases and J by 10 bases; unmatched bases: 9. This CDR3 has 14 residues. CDR1 and CDR2 from the germline V gene are KGHSH and LQKENI.

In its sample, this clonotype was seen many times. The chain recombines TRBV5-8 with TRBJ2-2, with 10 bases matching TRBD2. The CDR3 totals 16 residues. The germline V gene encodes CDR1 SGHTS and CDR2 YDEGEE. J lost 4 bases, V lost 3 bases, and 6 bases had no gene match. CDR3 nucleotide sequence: TGTGCCAGCAGCTCCTGGACTAGCGGAAGCACCGGGGAGCTGTTTTTT. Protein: CASSSWTSGSTGELFF.

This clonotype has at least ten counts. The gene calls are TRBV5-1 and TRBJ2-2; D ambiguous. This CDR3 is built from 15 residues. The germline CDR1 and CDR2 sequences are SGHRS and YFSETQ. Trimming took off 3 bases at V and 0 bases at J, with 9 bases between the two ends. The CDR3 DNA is TGCGCCAGCAGCTCAAGATTGGCGAACACCGGGGAGCTGTTTTTT. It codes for CASSSRLANTGELFF.

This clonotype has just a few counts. CDR3 nucleotide sequence: TGTGCCAGCAGTAGGGAAGTTAGCAATCAGCCCCAGCATTTT. It encodes CASSREVSNQPQHF. The J gene is TRBJ1-5, the V gene TRBV6-1, with unresolved D. Per germline, CDR1 MNHNS and CDR2 SASEGT. V was clipped by 5 bases and J by 0 bases, with 8 bases between them. The CDR3 has 14 amino acids.

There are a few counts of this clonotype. DNA of the CDR3: TGTGCCAGCAGCTTAGCGGCCCCGGGCGCTATGAACGAGCAGTACTTC. Translating gives CASSLAAPGAMNEQYF. The genes are TRBV7-6 and TRBJ2-7; D is uncertain. The CDR3 contains 16 residues. V was clipped by 0 bases and J by 5 bases, with 17 bases between them. CDR1 is SGHVS and CDR2 is FNYEAQ in the germline V gene. The full variable domain, rest sourced from reference TRBV7-6 and TRBJ2-7, is GAGVSQSPRYKVTKRGQDVALRCDPISGHVSLYWYRQALGQGPEFLTYFNYEAQQDKSGLPNDRFSAERPEGSISTLTIQRTEQRDSAMYRCASSLAAPGAMNEQYFGPGTRLTVT.

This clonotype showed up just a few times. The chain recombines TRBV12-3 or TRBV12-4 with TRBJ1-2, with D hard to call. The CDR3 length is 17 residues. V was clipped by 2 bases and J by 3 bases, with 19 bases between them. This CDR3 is CASSLKSGGLVDYGYTF. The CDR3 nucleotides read TGTGCCAGCAGTTTAAAGTCGGGTGGTTTGGTGGACTATGGCTACACCTTC.

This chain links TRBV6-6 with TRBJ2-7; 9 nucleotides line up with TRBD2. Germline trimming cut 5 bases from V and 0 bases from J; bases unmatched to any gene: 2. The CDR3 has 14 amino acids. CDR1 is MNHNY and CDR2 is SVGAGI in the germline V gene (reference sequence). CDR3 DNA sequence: TGTGCCAGCAGTCTAGCGGGAAGCTCCTACGAGCAGTACTTC. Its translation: CASSLAGSSYEQYF.

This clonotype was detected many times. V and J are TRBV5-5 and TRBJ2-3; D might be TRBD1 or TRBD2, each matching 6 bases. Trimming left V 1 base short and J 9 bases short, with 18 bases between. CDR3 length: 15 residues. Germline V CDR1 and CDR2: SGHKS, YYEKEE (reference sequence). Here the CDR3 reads CASSLIDGSGATQYF. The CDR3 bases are TGTGCCAGCAGCTTGATAGACGGATCGGGGGCGACGCAGTATTTT.

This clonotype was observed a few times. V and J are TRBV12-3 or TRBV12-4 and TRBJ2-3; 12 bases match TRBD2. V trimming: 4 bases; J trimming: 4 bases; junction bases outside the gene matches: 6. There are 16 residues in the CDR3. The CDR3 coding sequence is TGTGCCAGCAGTTATCGACTAGCGGGAGCCCCAGATACGCAGTATTTT. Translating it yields CASSYRLAGAPDTQYF.

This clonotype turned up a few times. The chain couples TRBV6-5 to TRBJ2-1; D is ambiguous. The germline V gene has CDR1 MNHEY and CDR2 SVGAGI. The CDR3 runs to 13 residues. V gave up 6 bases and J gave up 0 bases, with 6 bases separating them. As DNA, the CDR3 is TGTGCCAGCAGGGGGAACTCCTACAATGAGCAGTTCTTC. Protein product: CASRGNSYNEQFF.

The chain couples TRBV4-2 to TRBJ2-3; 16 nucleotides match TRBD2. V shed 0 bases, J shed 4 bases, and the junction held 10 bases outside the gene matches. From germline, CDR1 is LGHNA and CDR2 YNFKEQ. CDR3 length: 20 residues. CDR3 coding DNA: TGTGCCAGCAGCCAAGATCACGGGACTAGCGGGGGGGCTTTCGCAGATACGCAGTATTTT. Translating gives CASSQDHGTSGGAFADTQYF.

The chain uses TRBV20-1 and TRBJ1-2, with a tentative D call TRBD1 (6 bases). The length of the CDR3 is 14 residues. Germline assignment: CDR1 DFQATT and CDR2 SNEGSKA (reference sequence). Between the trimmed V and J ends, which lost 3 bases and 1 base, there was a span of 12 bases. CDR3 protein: CSARQTGSNYGYTF. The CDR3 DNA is TGCAGTGCTAGGCAAACAGGGAGTAACTATGGCTACACCTTC.

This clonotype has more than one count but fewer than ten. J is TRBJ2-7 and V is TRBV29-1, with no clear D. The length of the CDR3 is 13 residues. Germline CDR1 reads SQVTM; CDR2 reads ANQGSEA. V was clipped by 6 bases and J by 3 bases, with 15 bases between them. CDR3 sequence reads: CSVGRALSYEQYF. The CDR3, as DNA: TGCAGCGTGGGCCGGGCCTTGAGCTACGAGCAGTACTTC.